Each of the 3 T cell receptor beta chains below was sequenced from the same sample in a study of a mutant IDH1 vaccine in newly diagnosed glioma. As for time point: week 5, during vaccination. Vaccine doses each comprised 300 ug of mutant IDH1 20-mer peptide, with topical imiquimod. Repertoires were generated with immunoSEQ multiplex PCR, while TCRdb's copy carries only in-frame clones and drops some. This table has approximately 60,000 clones, 82% appearing once. Their recognized antigens are unknown. Source: PBMCs, taken from a glioma patient whose treatment included an IDH1 peptide vaccine. Source of these receptors: a young woman with glioma. Some clones in this sample may be carry-over from other donors' samples.

The chain recombines TRBV10-2 with TRBJ1-1; D is unclear. V was pared by 1 base and J by 10 bases, with 10 bases between. CDR1 and CDR2 from the germline V gene are WSHSY and SAAADI. The CDR3 length is 12 residues. CDR3 protein: CASSELYPGAFF. Here the CDR3 DNA reads TGCGCCAGCAGTGAGTTGTATCCGGGAGCTTTCTTT.

This clone has only a few counts. The V and J genes are TRBV30 and TRBJ1-2; D unresolved. The CDR3 totals 12 residues. V was cut by 6 bases and J by 8 bases, with 16 bases left in between. Germline CDR1 reads GTSNPN; CDR2 reads SVGIG (reference sequence). The CDR3 loop is CACLRAGIGYTF. As DNA, the CDR3 is TGTGCCTGCCTTAGAGCAGGTATCGGCTACACCTTC.

The chain is built from TRBV9 and TRBJ1-3, with TRBD1 matching over 9 bases. V gave up 4 bases and J gave up 0 bases; unmatched junction bases: 5. CDR3 length: 16 residues. Germline lookup yields CDR1 SGDLS and CDR2 YYNGEE. This CDR3 is CASSLGQGSSGNTIYF. CDR3 nucleotides: TGTGCCAGCAGCCTTGGACAGGGGTCCTCTGGAAACACCATATATTTT.